Following are 8 T cell receptor beta chains from one sample sequenced in a study of cytotoxic CD8 clonotypes in ibrutinib-treated CLL. Here immunoSEQ multiplex PCR was the method, and the copy in TCRdb shows in-frame clones only, minus some. The data hold 130,000 to 150,000 clones, with 85% to 95% observed a single time. Sequenced here: PBMCs, sampled after 12 months of ibrutinib treatment. The receptors here all came from a human donor with chronic lymphocytic leukemia.

The V call is TRBV7-9, the J call TRBJ1-1; no definite D call. CDR3 length: 12 amino acids. Trimming pared 5 bases from V and 7 bases from J, leaving 11 bases between. Looked up from germline, CDR1 is SEHNR and CDR2 is FQNEAQ (reference sequence). CDR3 DNA: TGTGCCAGCAGCCGAGTGGGAGGTGAAGCTTTCTTT. Its protein product is CASSRVGGEAFF.

This chain uses TRBV19 with TRBJ2-6; TRBD1 matches at 9 bases. Germline assignment: CDR1 LNHDA and CDR2 SQIVND (reference sequence). This CDR3 contains 17 residues. With V trimmed by 6 bases and J by 0 bases, 6 bases remained unmatched. The DNA of the CDR3 is TGTGCCAGTAGCACCGGGACAGGGTCCTCTGGGGCCAACGTCCTGACTTTC. Protein product: CASSTGTGSSGANVLTF. The variable domain in full, with the rest retrieved from reference TRBV19 and TRBJ2-6, is DGGITQSPKYLFRKEGQNVTLSCEQNLNHDAMYWYRQDPGQGLRLIYYSQIVNDFQKGDIAEGYSVSREKKESFPLTVTSAQKNPTAFYLCASSTGTGSSGANVLTFGAGSRLTVL.

The genes are TRBV7-8 and TRBJ2-3; D is possibly TRBD2 (6 bases). This CDR3 region has 14 residues. V was clipped by 7 bases and J by 5 bases, with 16 bases between them. Germline-derived CDR1 and CDR2 are SGHVS and FQNEAQ. The CDR3 DNA reads as TGTGCCAGCACCCGAGGCGGGAATGGAGATACGCAGTATTTT. This translates into CASTRGGNGDTQYF.

The chain combines TRBV4-1 with TRBJ2-7; 9 bases fit TRBD2. This CDR3 is 15 amino acids long. Per germline, CDR1 MGHRA and CDR2 YSYEKL. V lost 0 bases, J lost 3 bases, and 3 bases stayed unmatched. In nucleotides, the CDR3 is TGCGCCAGCAGCCAAGAGGGTAGCGGGAGCTACGAGCAGTACTTC. As protein: CASSQEGSGSYEQYF.

The chain carries TRBV18 and TRBJ1-3; 7 nucleotides align to TRBD1. The germline V gene has CDR1 KGHSH and CDR2 LQKENI. Unmatched junction bases numbered 5, after V lost 3 bases and J lost 0 bases. This CDR3 comprises 16 residues. In DNA form, the CDR3 reads TGTGCCAGCTCACCGCAGGGACAGCCCTCTGGAAACACCATATATTTT. It codes for CASSPQGQPSGNTIYF.

As DNA, the CDR3 is TGTGCCAGCAGCACTTACTACGAGCAGTACTTC. Amino acids: CASSTYYEQYF. The rearrangement joins TRBV7-9 to TRBJ2-7; D is ambiguous. CDR3 length: 11 residues. V shed 5 bases and J shed 3 bases, with 5 bases lying between them. CDR1 is SEHNR, CDR2 FQNEAQ, per germline (reference sequence).

The J gene is TRBJ2-7, the V gene TRBV2, with a possible D match to TRBD1 (6 bases). Germline-derived CDR1 and CDR2 are SNHLY and FYNNEI. This CDR3 comprises 13 residues. V dropped 4 bases and J dropped 1 base, with 8 bases sitting between them. The CDR3 here is CASSVDRSYEQYF. DNA for the CDR3: TGTGCCAGCAGTGTAGACAGGTCCTACGAGCAGTACTTC.

The CDR3 loop reads CASSLSVLTYEQYF. The CDR3 DNA reads as TGCGCCAGCAGCTTGTCGGTTCTAACCTACGAGCAGTACTTC. The rearrangement uses TRBV5-1 and TRBJ2-7; D is unresolved. Looked up from germline, CDR1 is SGHRS and CDR2 is YFSETQ. There are 14 residues in the CDR3. V was trimmed by 1 base and J by 2 bases, leaving 10 bases between them.